These T cell receptor beta chains were read from a single sample in a study of blood T cell repertoires in COVID-19. Profiled with immunoSEQ multiplex PCR; TCRdb holds only in-frame clones, not every one. The table lists roughly 410,000 clones, over 75% of them singletons. Sequencing was performed on peripheral blood. These receptors were collected from a woman aged 55-70 years with COVID-19, enrolled during active disease. CDR3s include the opening cysteine and the closing phenylalanine or tryptophan. A D gene is named only where the DNA matches it firmly. Not all rows give a size; the values are once, few, many and, for expanded clones, a class.

D: TRBD1
V: TRBV5-1
J: TRBJ2-4
size: .
CDR3: CASSPGQGIAKNIQYF
DNA: TGCGCCAGCAGCCCTGGACAGGGCATAGCCAAAAACATTCAGTACTTC

D: TRBD1
V: TRBV9
J: TRBJ1-1
size: .
CDR3: CASSAHTGQENTEAFF
DNA: TGTGCCAGCAGCGCCCACACTGGACAGGAGAACACTGAAGCTTTCTTT

D: TRBD2
V: TRBV29-1
J: TRBJ2-7
size: .
CDR3: CSVERGAGTYEQYF
DNA: TGCAGCGTTGAGCGGGGGGCGGGAACCTACGAGCAGTACTTC

D: TRBD1
V: TRBV7-2
J: TRBJ1-3
size: .
CDR3: CASSLRTGATGNTIYF
DNA: TGTGCCAGCAGCCTCCGGACAGGGGCCACTGGAAACACCATATATTTT

D: .
V: TRBV19
J: TRBJ1-4
size: .
CDR3: CASSWRGVTNEKLFF
DNA: TGTGCCAGTAGTTGGCGGGGCGTCACTAATGAAAAACTGTTTTTT

D: TRBD1
V: TRBV5-1
J: TRBJ2-1
size: .
CDR3: CASSPGQGNEQFF
DNA: TGCGCCAGCAGTCCGGGACAGGGCAATGAGCAGTTCTTC

D: .
V: TRBV19
J: TRBJ2-6
size: .
CDR3: CASSGSGSMGANVLTF
DNA: TGTGCCAGTAGTGGCTCGGGGTCAATGGGGGCCAACGTCCTGACTTTC

D: TRBD1
V: TRBV10-3
J: TRBJ1-1
size: once
CDR3: CATRQGMGTEAFF
DNA: TGTGCCACGCGACAGGGGATGGGCACTGAAGCTTTCTTT

D: .
V: TRBV7-2
J: TRBJ1-1
size: .
CDR3: CASSGYQGNTEAFF
DNA: TGTGCCAGCAGCGGATACCAGGGGAACACTGAAGCTTTCTTT

D: TRBD2
V: TRBV4-1
J: TRBJ2-6
size: .
CDR3: CASSKPGTSGFSGANVLTF
DNA: TGCGCCAGCAGCAAACCTGGGACTAGCGGATTCTCTGGGGCCAACGTCCTGACTTTC

D: TRBD1
V: TRBV7-7
J: TRBJ2-2
size: .
CDR3: CASSRDRTAGELFF
DNA: TGTGCCAGCAGCCGGGACAGGACCGCCGGGGAGCTGTTTTTT

D: .
V: TRBV5-1
J: TRBJ2-5
size: .
CDR3: CASSFGDSQETQYF
DNA: TGCGCCAGCAGCTTTGGAGACTCCCAAGAGACCCAGTACTTC

D: TRBD1
V: TRBV3-1/TRBV3-2
J: TRBJ1-5
size: few
CDR3: CASSQGGTSGTGLQPQHF
DNA: TGTGCCAGCAGCCAAGGGGGTACCTCCGGGACAGGGCTTCAGCCCCAGCATTTT

D: .
V: TRBV18
J: TRBJ1-2
size: once
CDR3: CASSAWGEDYGYTF
DNA: TGTGCCAGCTCCGCGTGGGGGGAGGACTATGGCTACACCTTC

D: .
V: TRBV10-2
J: TRBJ1-1
size: .
CDR3: CASSGAFEKPRVAFF
DNA: TGCGCCAGCAGTGGGGCTTTCGAGAAGCCGCGGGTAGCTTTCTTT

D: TRBD1
V: TRBV5-8
J: TRBJ1-2
size: .
CDR3: CASSFGTGVRGYTF
DNA: TGTGCCAGCAGCTTCGGTACAGGGGTTCGTGGCTACACCTTC

D: TRBD1
V: TRBV29-1
J: TRBJ1-1
size: .
CDR3: CSVEDLRGRGVNTEAFF
DNA: TGCAGCGTTGAAGATCTTCGGGGCAGGGGGGTTAACACTGAAGCTTTCTTT

D: .
V: TRBV24-1
J: TRBJ2-5
size: .
CDR3: CATSGSASRETQYF
DNA: TGTGCCACCAGTGGGTCAGCGAGTAGGGAGACCCAGTACTTC

D: .
V: TRBV5-4
J: TRBJ1-2
size: .
CDR3: CASSLLGSWGYTF
DNA: TGTGCCAGCAGCTTGTTAGGGAGTTGGGGCTACACCTTC

D: .
V: TRBV19
J: TRBJ1-2
size: once
CDR3: CASSIRRLSDVQPGYTF
DNA: TGTGCCAGTAGTATACGGCGGTTGTCCGATGTGCAACCTGGCTACACCTTC

D: .
V: TRBV27
J: TRBJ1-2
size: .
CDR3: CASSLWVGREFYGYTF
DNA: TGTGCCAGCAGTTTATGGGTTGGCAGGGAATTCTATGGCTACACCTTC

D: TRBD1
V: TRBV2
J: TRBJ1-1
size: once
CDR3: CASSPGQGTTEAFF
DNA: TGTGCCAGCAGTCCGGGACAGGGGACCACTGAAGCTTTCTTT

D: TRBD1
V: TRBV6-2/TRBV6-3
J: TRBJ2-5
size: .
CDR3: CASSPGTGALSQETQYF
DNA: TGTGCCAGCAGTCCCGGGACAGGGGCGTTAAGCCAAGAGACCCAGTACTTC

D: .
V: TRBV10-1
J: TRBJ1-5
size: .
CDR3: CASSEGLPGGYSNQPQHF
DNA: TGCGCCAGCAGTGAGGGACTGCCTGGAGGATATAGCAATCAGCCCCAGCATTTT

D: .
V: TRBV6-1
J: TRBJ2-5
size: .
CDR3: CASSEGTRRETQYF
DNA: TGTGCCAGCAGTGAAGGGACTCGCCGGGAAACCCAGTACTTC

D: TRBD2
V: TRBV15
J: TRBJ2-4
size: .
CDR3: CATSTGTSGVNIQYF
DNA: TGTGCCACCAGCACCGGGACTAGCGGGGTTAACATTCAGTACTTC

D: TRBD1
V: TRBV13
J: TRBJ2-7
size: .
CDR3: CASSADRGISYEQYF
DNA: TGTGCCAGCAGCGCCGACAGGGGGATCTCCTACGAGCAGTACTTC

D: .
V: TRBV5-1
J: TRBJ1-1
size: once
CDR3: CASSLAYRANTEAFF
DNA: TGCGCCAGCAGCTTGGCTTACAGAGCGAACACTGAAGCTTTCTTT

D: TRBD2
V: TRBV24-1
J: TRBJ2-1
size: .
CDR3: CATSDSSGGYNEQFF
DNA: TGTGCCACCAGTGATTCTAGCGGGGGGTACAATGAGCAGTTCTTC

D: .
V: TRBV19
J: TRBJ2-7
size: .
CDR3: CASSAGDKRIYEQYF
DNA: TGTGCCAGTAGTGCAGGGGACAAGAGAATCTACGAGCAGTACTTC

D: TRBD1
V: TRBV11-2
J: TRBJ1-6
size: .
CDR3: CASSSSDRAHNSPLHF
DNA: TGTGCCAGCAGCTCGTCAGACAGGGCTCATAATTCACCCCTCCACTTT

D: TRBD1
V: TRBV7-9
J: TRBJ1-3
size: .
CDR3: CASSLGQGAYGNTIYF
DNA: TGTGCCAGCAGCTTAGGGCAGGGGGCTTATGGAAACACCATATATTTT

D: .
V: TRBV18
J: TRBJ1-5
size: .
CDR3: CASSPQGSNQPQHF
DNA: TGTGCCAGCTCACCCCAGGGTTCCAATCAGCCCCAGCATTTT

D: TRBD2
V: TRBV6-5
J: TRBJ2-1
size: .
CDR3: CASSWGLARGKNEQFF
DNA: TGTGCCAGCAGTTGGGGACTAGCGAGGGGTAAGAATGAGCAGTTCTTC

D: TRBD1
V: TRBV30
J: TRBJ1-3
size: .
CDR3: CAWINRDRAFSGNTIYF
DNA: TGTGCCTGGATCAACCGGGACAGGGCTTTCTCTGGAAACACCATATATTTT

D: TRBD1
V: TRBV29-1
J: TRBJ2-4
size: once
CDR3: CSVRTGGRNIQYF
DNA: TGCAGCGTCCGGACAGGGGGAAGAAACATTCAGTACTTC

D: .
V: TRBV13
J: TRBJ2-7
size: .
CDR3: CASSPTGVDYEQYF
DNA: TGTGCCAGCAGCCCGACGGGGGTAGACTACGAGCAGTACTTC

D: .
V: TRBV30
J: TRBJ2-3
size: .
CDR3: CAWSSQGLGTDTQYF
DNA: TGTGCCTGGAGTAGTCAGGGCCTGGGGACAGATACGCAGTATTTT

D: .
V: TRBV21-1
J: TRBJ1-4
size: once
CDR3: CASSKRLDGSGQGDEKLFF
DNA: TGTGCCAGCAGCAAAAGGTTAGACGGGTCGGGACAGGGGGATGAAAAACTGTTTTTT

D: .
V: TRBV6-6
J: TRBJ2-6
size: .
CDR3: CASSPSWAVSSGANVLTF
DNA: TGTGCCAGCAGTCCTTCCTGGGCAGTTTCCTCTGGGGCCAACGTCCTGACTTTC

D: TRBD1
V: TRBV19
J: TRBJ2-3
size: once
CDR3: CASSRTGVGVSFLGTQYF
DNA: TGTGCCAGTAGTAGGACAGGGGTTGGGGTCTCGTTCTTAGGTACGCAGTATTTT